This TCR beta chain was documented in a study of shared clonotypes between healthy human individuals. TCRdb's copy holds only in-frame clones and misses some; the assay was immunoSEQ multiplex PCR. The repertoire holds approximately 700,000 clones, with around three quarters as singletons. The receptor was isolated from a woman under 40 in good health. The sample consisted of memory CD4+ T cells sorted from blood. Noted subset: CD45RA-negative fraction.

The CDR3 sequence is CASSLGSTSNSYEQYF. The CDR3 coding sequence is TGCGCCAGCAGCTTGGGATCGACTAGCAACTCCTACGAGCAGTACTTC. This chain joins TRBV5-1 and TRBJ2-7, with 7 bases matching TRBD2. The CDR3 has 16 residues. V lost 0 bases and J lost 0; bases outside the gene matches: 6. Germline V gene data show CDR1 as SGHRS and CDR2 as YFSETQ.